This section outlines one T cell receptor (beta chain) sequence together with its context. Using immunoSEQ multiplex PCR, the repertoire was profiled, and TCRdb retains in-frame clones only, with some absent. The table has about 72,000 clones, 80% to 90% seen once. This CDR3 has 11 residues. CDR1 is SNHLY, CDR2 FYNNEI, per germline. Trimming cost V 6 bases and J 7 bases, with 9 bases left between them. This entry is derived from a study of blood T cell repertoires in COVID-19. On the study more broadly: T cells, B-cell-depleted T cells, or PBMCs supplied cDNA or gDNA.

V and J are TRBV2 and TRBJ1-1, with D unclear. The source of this sequence is a man between 65 and 85 years old with active or convalescent COVID-19. Sample: peripheral blood. CDR3 protein: CASRSVGEAFF. The CDR3 DNA sequence: TGTGCCAGCAGAAGCGTGGGTGAAGCTTTCTTT.